These 3 T cell receptor beta chains came from one sample sequenced in a study of Graves' ophthalmopathy and Graves' hyperthyroidism. Researchers took RNA transcripts and amplified TCR beta CDR3 regions from them. RT-PCR was first run with HTBI primers, then multiplex PCR in a second round. TCRdb analysed the multiplex PCR reads with MiXCR anew, one entry per CDR3 protein. The sample contains over a million distinct CDR3 sequences, 36% of which appear only once. The sequenced sample consisted of peripheral blood or thyroid tissue (not recorded which). All receptors come from an adult man with Graves' hyperthyroidism.

V is TRBV29-1 and J is TRBJ2-5; 8 bases align to TRBD1. CDR1 and CDR2 (germline): SQVTM, ANQGSEA. The CDR3 extends over 15 amino acids. This chain's CDR3 is CRVEAGNRGYETQYF. The DNA for the CDR3 is TGCAGGGTCGAAGCAGGGAACAGGGGGTACGAGACCCAGTACTTC.

Note on this clonotype: A much larger clone lies a single base off, so this may be a read error. The V and J genes are TRBV20-1 and TRBJ2-5; D might be TRBD2 (6 bases). Germline CDR1 is DFQATT and CDR2 is SNEGSKA (reference sequence). This CDR3 comprises 10 residues. The CDR3, as DNA: TGCAGTGCTAGTCGGGGGTCCCAGTGCTTC. This sequence encodes CSASRGSQCF.

The chain uses TRBV20-1 and TRBJ1-4; D is unclear. The CDR3 is 13 residues long. V was shortened by 0 bases and J by 5 bases, with 7 bases between the two germline ends. Germline CDR1 reads DFQATT; CDR2 reads SNEGSKA (reference sequence). Here the CDR3 DNA reads TGCAGTGCTAGAGATCTCAGGAATGAAAAACTGTTTTTT. This sequence encodes CSARDLRNEKLFF.